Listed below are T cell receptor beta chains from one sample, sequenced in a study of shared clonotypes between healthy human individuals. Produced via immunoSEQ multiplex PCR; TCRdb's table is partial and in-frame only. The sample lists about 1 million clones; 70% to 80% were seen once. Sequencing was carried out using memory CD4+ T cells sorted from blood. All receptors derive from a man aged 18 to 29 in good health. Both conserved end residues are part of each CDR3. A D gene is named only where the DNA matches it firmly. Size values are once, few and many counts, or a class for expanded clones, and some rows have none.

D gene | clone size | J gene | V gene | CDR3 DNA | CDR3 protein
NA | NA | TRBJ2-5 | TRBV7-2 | TGTGCCAGCAGCTCCCTATATAGCACCCAAGAGACCCAGTACTTC | CASSSLYSTQETQYF
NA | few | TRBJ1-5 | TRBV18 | TGTGCCAGCTCACCACAGGGGCCGGGCCCTGGTCAGCCCCAGCATTTT | CASSPQGPGPGQPQHF
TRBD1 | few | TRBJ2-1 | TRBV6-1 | TGTGCCAGCAGTGTGGGGACAGGGGGGTTGATGGGTGAGCAGTTCTTC | CASSVGTGGLMGEQFF
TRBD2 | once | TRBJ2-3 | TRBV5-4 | TGTGCCAGCAGCTCCGATGCGGGAGGGTGGAGCACAGATACGCAGTATTTT | CASSSDAGGWSTDTQYF
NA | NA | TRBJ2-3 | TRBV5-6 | TGTGCCAGCAGCTTGTACACCCGCACAGATACGCAGTATTTT | CASSLYTRTDTQYF
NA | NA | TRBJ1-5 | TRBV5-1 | TGCGCCAGCAGCTTGGGGGGTGGCCCCAATCAGCCCCAGCATTTT | CASSLGGGPNQPQHF
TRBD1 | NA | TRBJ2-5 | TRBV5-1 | TGCGCCAGCAGCTTGGTCCGACAGGGGGAGAGGCAAGAGACCCAGTACTTC | CASSLVRQGERQETQYF
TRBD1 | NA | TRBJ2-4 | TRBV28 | TGTGCCAGCAGTCCTCGGTACAGGGGGATGAAAAACATTCAGTACTTC | CASSPRYRGMKNIQYF
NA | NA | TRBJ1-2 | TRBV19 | TGTGCCAGTAGTCCTGACAGGCCTAGGGACTATGGCTACACCTTC | CASSPDRPRDYGYTF
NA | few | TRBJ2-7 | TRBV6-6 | TGTGCCAGCAGGTCGCCTTACGAGCAGTACTTC | CASRSPYEQYF
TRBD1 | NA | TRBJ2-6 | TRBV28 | TGTGCCATCTCCGGACAGGGAGACTCTGGGGCCAACGTCCTGACTTTC | CAISGQGDSGANVLTF
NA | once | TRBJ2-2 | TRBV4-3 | TGCGCCAGCAGCCAAGAGAAGGGTGGGGAGCTGTTTTTT | CASSQEKGGELFF
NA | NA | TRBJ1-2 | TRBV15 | TGTGCCACCAGCAGAGATAGTGAGGCCAACTATGGCTACACCTTC | CATSRDSEANYGYTF
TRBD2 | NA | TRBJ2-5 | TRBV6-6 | TGTGCCAGCAGTTACAGCGGGACGCAACAAGAGACCCAGTACTTC | CASSYSGTQQETQYF
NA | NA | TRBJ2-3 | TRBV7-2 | TGTGCCAGCACCGACGGGGCTACGCAGTATTTT | CASTDGATQYF
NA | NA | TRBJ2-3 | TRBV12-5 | TGTGCTAGTGGTTTGGAATCGGGGGACGATACGCAGTATTTT | CASGLESGDDTQYF
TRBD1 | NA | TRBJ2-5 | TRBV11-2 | TGTGCCAGCAGCCGACCAGGGGGCGGGGAGACCCAGTACTTC | CASSRPGGGETQYF
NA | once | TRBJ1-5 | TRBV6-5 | TGTGCCAGCAGTCGGGGGGGGAATCAGCCCCAGCATTTT | CASSRGGNQPQHF
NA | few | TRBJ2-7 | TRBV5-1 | TGCGCCAGCAGCTTGGATCAGGCGACCACCTACGAGCAGTACTTC | CASSLDQATTYEQYF
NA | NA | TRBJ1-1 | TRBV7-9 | TGTGCCAGCACCCGTCAGGTTGGCACTGAAGCTTTCTTT | CASTRQVGTEAFF
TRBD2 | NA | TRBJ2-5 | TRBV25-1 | TGTGCCAGCTCCAGGCAGGGCCTAGCGGGAGCGGTGGATGAGACCCAGTACTTC | CASSRQGLAGAVDETQYF
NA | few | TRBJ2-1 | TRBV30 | TGTGCCTGGAGTGCCCCCCGGAGAGCGGGCACGAACAATGAGCAGTTCTTC | CAWSAPRRAGTNNEQFF
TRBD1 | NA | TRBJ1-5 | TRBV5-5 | TGTGCCAGCAGCTTGGGGACAGGGGGGAACAATCAGCCCCAGCATTTT | CASSLGTGGNNQPQHF
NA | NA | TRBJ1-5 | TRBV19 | TGTGCCAGTAGGATTGCTCAACGAGGGGATAGCAATCAGCCCCAGCATTTT | CASRIAQRGDSNQPQHF
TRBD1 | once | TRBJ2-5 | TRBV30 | TGTGCCTGGAGCCCGGGACAGGGAGGAGAGACCCAGTACTTC | CAWSPGQGGETQYF
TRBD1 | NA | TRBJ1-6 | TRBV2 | TGTGCCAGCAGTGAAAGGGGGCGCGATAATTCACCCCTCCACTTT | CASSERGRDNSPLHF
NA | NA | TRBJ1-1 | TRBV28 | TGTGCCAGCAGTGCACCGCTCCCGGGATACACTGAAGCTTTCTTT | CASSAPLPGYTEAFF
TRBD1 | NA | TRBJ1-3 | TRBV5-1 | TGCGCCAGCAGTTCAGGGGGCTCTGGAAACACCATATATTTT | CASSSGGSGNTIYF
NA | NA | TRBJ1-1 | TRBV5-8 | TGTGCCAGCAGCTGGATTGGGGGAGGGAACACTGAAGCTTTCTTT | CASSWIGGGNTEAFF
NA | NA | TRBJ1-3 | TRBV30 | TGTGCCTGGAGGCGAACAGGGTCTGGAAACACCATATATTTT | CAWRRTGSGNTIYF
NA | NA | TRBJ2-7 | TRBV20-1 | TGCAGTGCTAGAGATCAGTCCGAGCAGTACTTC | CSARDQSEQYF
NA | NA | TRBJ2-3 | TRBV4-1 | TGCGCCAGCAGCCAAGAGTGGACTGGCACAGATACGCAGTATTTT | CASSQEWTGTDTQYF
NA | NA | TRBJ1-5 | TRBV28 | TGTGCCAGCAGTTTCATCTCGAGTCAGCCCCAGCATTTT | CASSFISSQPQHF
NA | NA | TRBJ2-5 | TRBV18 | TGTGCCAGCTCACCACCCGGTCGGTCGCAAGAGACCCAGTACTTC | CASSPPGRSQETQYF
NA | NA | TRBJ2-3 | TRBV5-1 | TGCGCCAGCAGCTTGAGTGGCGGTGGAGATACGCAGTATTTT | CASSLSGGGDTQYF
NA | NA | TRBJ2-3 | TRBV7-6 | TGTGCCAGCAGCTTACTCGGGGAGAACACAGATACGCAGTATTTT | CASSLLGENTDTQYF
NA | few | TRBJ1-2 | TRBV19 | TGTGCCAGTAGTATAGGGAGTCAGAGCTATGGCTACACCTTC | CASSIGSQSYGYTF